What follows describes a single T cell receptor (beta chain). The antigen is undetermined. These data are taken from a study of shared clonotypes between healthy human individuals. This CDR3 spans 16 amino acids. V shed 5 bases and J shed 1 base, with 15 bases lying between them. Germline values: CDR1 MDHEN, CDR2 SYDVKM. Here immunoSEQ multiplex PCR was the method, and the copy in TCRdb shows in-frame clones only, minus some. The sample comprises 2,500,000 or so clones, over 85% of which are singletons, and around 0.14% rests with the top ten. Study-wide results and limits: A handful of donors held around 5% of naive CD4 clonotypes in common. The sampled material consisted only of blood, and tissue repertoires are likely to differ.

The sample was naive CD4+ T cells sorted from blood. Subset here: CD45RA+ positively selected. This TCR derives from a man younger than 35 in good health. J is TRBJ1-5 and V is TRBV28; weak D call: TRBD1 (5 bases). DNA for the CDR3: TGTGCCAGCAGTGAAGGGTCGGGGCTAAGCAATCAGCCCCAGCATTTT. The encoded protein is CASSEGSGLSNQPQHF.